The 14 T cell receptor beta chains given below trace back to one sample, sequenced in a study of T cells after yellow fever vaccination (dated by TCRdb to the late 2010s). The treatment or condition label here, explained by the study, means: live attenuated yellow fever vaccine strain. Library preparation employed 5' RACE. TCRdb names Illumina HiSeq 2500 as the instrument used. TCRdb reprocessing: public reads trimmed at Q25 with fastp, clones called with MiXCR, in-frame beta chains kept. Records with the same CDR3 protein are collapsed into one entry carrying the most frequent genes and DNA. In this sample the table shows hundreds of thousands of distinct CDR3 sequences, roughly 21% of which occur a single time. Of the sample, approximately 15% is held by the ten largest clones. The sequences come from PBMCs, collected 15 days after the yellow fever booster vaccination. The receptors come from a man younger than 40 who received the YFV17D yellow fever vaccine.

This sequence joins TRBV15 and TRBJ2-2; no firm D call. The ends were cut back, 1 base at V and 1 base at J, with 4 bases in the middle. Germline V CDR1 and CDR2: LNHNV, YYDKDF (reference sequence). The CDR3 runs to 14 residues. The chain's CDR3 is CATSRVWNTGELFF. As DNA, the CDR3 is TGTGCCACCAGCAGAGTCTGGAACACCGGGGAGCTGTTTTTT.

This clonotype was counted a few times. The chain recombines TRBV12-3 or TRBV12-4 with TRBJ2-5, with 7 bases that match TRBD1. Germline trimming cut 6 bases from V and 4 bases from J; bases unmatched to any gene: 17. CDR3 size: 17 residues. CDR3: CASRTGTAVGRRETQYF. As DNA, the CDR3 is TGTGCCAGCAGGACCGGGACAGCCGTAGGTCGGCGAGAGACCCAGTACTTC.

This clonotype was picked up a small number of times. The chain couples TRBV12-3 or TRBV12-4 to TRBJ2-3; D possibly uses TRBD1 or TRBD2 (5 bases each). The CDR3 sequence is 15 residues long. Trimming took off 6 bases at V and 6 bases at J, with 19 bases between the two ends. CDR3 protein: CASRPRGGLGDTQYF. The DNA of the CDR3 is TGTGCCAGCAGGCCTCGGGGCGGGCTAGGGGATACGCAGTATTTT.

V and J are TRBV6-1 and TRBJ1-2; D is perhaps TRBD1 (6 bases). From germline, CDR1 is MNHNS and CDR2 SASEGT. The V end lost 5 bases, the J end lost 6 bases, and 13 bases lay between the germline ends. This CDR3 comprises 13 residues. CDR3 protein: CASSITQGNGYTF. The CDR3 bases are TGTGCCAGCAGTATTACACAGGGTAATGGCTACACCTTC.

The table lists this clonotype with a few counts. The chain recombines TRBV11-2 with TRBJ2-1, with 9 bases fitting TRBD2. Germline CDR1 and CDR2: SGHAT and FQNNGV. After removal of 2 bases from V and 7 bases from J, the junction contained 9 bases not matched to a gene. The CDR3 sequence is 16 residues long. The CDR3 spells CASSLWQLAGPNEQFF. In nucleotides, the CDR3 is TGTGCCAGCAGCTTATGGCAACTAGCGGGTCCGAATGAGCAGTTCTTC.

This clonotype has only a few counts. CDR3 residues: CASRGGSGANVLTF. CDR3 coding DNA: TGTGCCAGCAGAGGAGGGTCTGGGGCCAACGTCCTGACTTTC. The chain uses TRBV6-2 or TRBV6-3 and TRBJ2-6; a possible D gene is TRBD2 (6 bases). The CDR3 contains 14 residues. Germline loops: CDR1 MNHEY, CDR2 SVGEGT. V gave up 6 bases and J gave up 1 base, with 7 bases separating them.

The J gene is TRBJ1-2, the V gene TRBV7-2; the D is unclear. This CDR3 spans 13 amino acids. CDR1 SGHTA and CDR2 FQGNSA come from the germline V gene. Trimming took off 2 bases at V and 4 bases at J, with 8 bases between the two ends. Here the CDR3 DNA reads TGTGCCAGCAGCTTACTGCTGGTCTATGGCTACACCTTC. Encoded protein: CASSLLLVYGYTF. The complete variable domain, with remaining parts taken from reference TRBV7-2 and TRBJ1-2, reads GAGVSQSPSNKVTEKGKDVELRCDPISGHTALYWYRQSLGQGLEFLIYFQGNSAPDKSGLPSDRFSAERTGGSVSTLTIQRTQQEDSAVYLCASSLLLVYGYTFGSGTRLTVV.

This clonotype was found a few times. J is TRBJ2-5 and V is TRBV5-6; 7 bases map to TRBD1. The germline V gene has CDR1 SGHDT and CDR2 YYEEEE. CDR3 length equals 15 residues. V dropped 2 bases and J dropped 2; count of bases not matched to a gene: 6. The CDR3 is CASSLRTGNQETQYF. The DNA of the CDR3 is TGTGCCAGCAGCTTAAGGACAGGAAATCAAGAGACCCAGTACTTC.

The chain employs TRBV2 and TRBJ2-6; 7 bases map to TRBD2. The CDR3 sequence is 17 residues long. The trim removed 4 bases at V and 0 bases at J, leaving 6 bases unmatched. CDR1 and CDR2 (germline): SNHLY, FYNNEI. The CDR3 sequence is CASSGGGTYSGANVLTF. CDR3 coding DNA: TGTGCCAGCAGTGGGGGAGGGACCTACTCTGGGGCCAACGTCCTGACTTTC.

The gene calls are TRBV7-2 and TRBJ2-7; D may correspond to TRBD1 or TRBD2 (5 bases each). Trimming removed 5 bases from V and 11 bases from J, with 19 bases in between. This CDR3 is built from 13 residues. Germline assignment: CDR1 SGHTA and CDR2 FQGNSA. CDR3 loop: CASSPPGPDTKYF. The CDR3 nucleotides are TGTGCCAGCAGCCCACCGGGACCAGATACGAAGTACTTC.

This clonotype was observed a handful of times. The rearrangement joins TRBV18 to TRBJ1-1, with D tentatively TRBD1 (5 bases). CDR3 length: 14 residues. Trimming left V 3 bases short and J 2 bases short, with 10 bases between. Germline V gene lookup returns CDR1 KGHSH and CDR2 LQKENI. The CDR3: CASSPYGGNTEAFF. The CDR3 DNA follows: TGTGCCAGCTCACCGTATGGGGGAAACACTGAAGCTTTCTTT.

This clonotype occurred a few times. This chain connects TRBV7-9 to TRBJ1-1, with D hard to call. The V end lost 4 bases, the J end lost 2 bases, and 5 bases lay between the germline ends. Germline CDR1 SEHNR, CDR2 FQNEAQ (reference sequence). This CDR3 contains 12 residues. The CDR3 here is CASSSENTEAFF. In DNA, the CDR3 is TGTGCCAGCAGCTCAGAAAACACTGAAGCTTTCTTT.

The V gene is TRBV6-5, the J gene TRBJ2-2; D is possibly TRBD2 (5 bases). Deletions cut 2 bases from V and 7 bases from J, with 14 bases between. Per the germline V gene, CDR1 is MNHEY and CDR2 is SVGAGI. This CDR3 contains 15 residues. CDR3 sequence: CASSYQGLYSGELFF. The CDR3 DNA reads TGTGCCAGCAGTTACCAAGGACTCTACAGCGGGGAGCTGTTTTTT.

This clonotype was observed a single time. The rearrangement links TRBV6-1 to TRBJ1-3, with no clear D. Germline V gene sequence: CDR1 MNHNS, CDR2 SASEGT. The CDR3 loop spans 13 amino acids. The ends were cut back, 8 bases at V and 3 bases at J, with 11 bases in the middle. CDR3 DNA sequence: TGTGCCAGCCAGGCAGGCGGTGGAAACACCATATATTTT. This encodes CASQAGGGNTIYF.